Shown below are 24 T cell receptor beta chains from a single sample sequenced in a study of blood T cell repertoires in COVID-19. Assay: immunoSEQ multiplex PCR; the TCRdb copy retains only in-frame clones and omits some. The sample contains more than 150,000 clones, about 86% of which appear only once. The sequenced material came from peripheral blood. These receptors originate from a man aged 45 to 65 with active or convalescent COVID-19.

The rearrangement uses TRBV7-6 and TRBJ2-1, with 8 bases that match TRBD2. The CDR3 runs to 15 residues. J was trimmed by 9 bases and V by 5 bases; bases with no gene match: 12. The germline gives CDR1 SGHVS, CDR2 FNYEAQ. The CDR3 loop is CASSLTSGRVGEQFF. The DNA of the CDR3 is TGTGCCAGCAGCCTAACTAGCGGTAGGGTTGGTGAGCAGTTCTTC.

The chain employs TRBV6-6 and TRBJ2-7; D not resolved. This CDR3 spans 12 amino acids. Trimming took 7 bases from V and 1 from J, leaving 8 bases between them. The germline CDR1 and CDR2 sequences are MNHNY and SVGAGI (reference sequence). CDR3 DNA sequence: TGTGCCAGCAATCCGGGTTCCTACGAGCAGTACTTC. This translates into CASNPGSYEQYF.

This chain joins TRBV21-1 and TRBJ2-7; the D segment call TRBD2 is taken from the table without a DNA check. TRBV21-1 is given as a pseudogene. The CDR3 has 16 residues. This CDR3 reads CASSRYSGGASYEQYF. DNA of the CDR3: TGTGCCAGCAGCCGCTATAGCGGGGGGGCCTCCTACGAGCAGTACTTC.

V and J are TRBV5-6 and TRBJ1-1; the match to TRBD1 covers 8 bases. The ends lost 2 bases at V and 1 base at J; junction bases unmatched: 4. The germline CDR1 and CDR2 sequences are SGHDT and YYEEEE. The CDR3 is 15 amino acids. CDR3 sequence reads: CASSLPGTGNTEAFF. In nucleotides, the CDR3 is TGTGCCAGCAGCTTACCCGGGACAGGGAACACTGAAGCTTTCTTT.

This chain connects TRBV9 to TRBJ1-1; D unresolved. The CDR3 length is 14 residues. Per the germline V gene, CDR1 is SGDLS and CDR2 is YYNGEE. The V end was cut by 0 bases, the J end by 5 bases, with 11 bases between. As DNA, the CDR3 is TGTGCCAGCAGCGTAGGGGAGGGAAGGACTGAAGCTTTCTTT. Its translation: CASSVGEGRTEAFF.

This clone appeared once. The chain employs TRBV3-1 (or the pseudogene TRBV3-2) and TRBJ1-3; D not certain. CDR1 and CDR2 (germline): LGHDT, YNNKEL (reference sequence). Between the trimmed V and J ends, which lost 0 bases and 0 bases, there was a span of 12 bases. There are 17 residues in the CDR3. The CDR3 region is CASSQDRSGFSGNTIYF. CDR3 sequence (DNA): TGTGCCAGCAGCCAAGATAGGAGCGGATTCTCTGGAAACACCATATATTTT.

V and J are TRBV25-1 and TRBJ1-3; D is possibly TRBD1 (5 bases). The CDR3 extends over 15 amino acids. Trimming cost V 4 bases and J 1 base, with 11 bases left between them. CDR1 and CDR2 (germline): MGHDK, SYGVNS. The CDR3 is CASSAGESSGNTIYF. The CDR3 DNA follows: TGTGCCAGCAGTGCGGGGGAGAGTTCTGGAAACACCATATATTTT.

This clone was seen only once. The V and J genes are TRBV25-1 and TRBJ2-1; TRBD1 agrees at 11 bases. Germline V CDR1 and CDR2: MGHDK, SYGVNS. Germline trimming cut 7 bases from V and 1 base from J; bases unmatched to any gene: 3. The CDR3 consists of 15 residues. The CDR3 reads CASKGTGGSYNEQFF. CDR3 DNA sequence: TGTGCCAGCAAGGGGACAGGGGGGTCCTACAATGAGCAGTTCTTC. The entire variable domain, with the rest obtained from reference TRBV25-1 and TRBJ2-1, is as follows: EADIYQTPRYLVIGTGKKITLECSQTMGHDKMYWYQQDPGMELHLIHYSYGVNSTEKGDLSSESTVSRIRTEHFPLTLESARPSHTSQYLCASKGTGGSYNEQFFGPGTRLTVL.

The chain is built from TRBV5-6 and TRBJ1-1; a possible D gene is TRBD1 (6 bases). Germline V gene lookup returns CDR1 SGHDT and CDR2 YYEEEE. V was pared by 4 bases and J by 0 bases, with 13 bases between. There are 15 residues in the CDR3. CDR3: CASSRQGNMNTEAFF. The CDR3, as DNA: TGTGCCAGCAGCCGCCAGGGGAACATGAACACTGAAGCTTTCTTT.

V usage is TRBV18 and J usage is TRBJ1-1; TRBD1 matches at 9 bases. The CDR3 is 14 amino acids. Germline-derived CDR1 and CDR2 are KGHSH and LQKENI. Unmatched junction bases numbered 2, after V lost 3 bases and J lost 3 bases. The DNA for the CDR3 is TGTGCCAGCTCACCCGGACAGGGGTACACTGAAGCTTTCTTT. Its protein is CASSPGQGYTEAFF.

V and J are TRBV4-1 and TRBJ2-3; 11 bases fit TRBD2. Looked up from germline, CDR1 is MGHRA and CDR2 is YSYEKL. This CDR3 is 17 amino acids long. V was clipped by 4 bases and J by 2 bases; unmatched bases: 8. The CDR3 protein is CASSPTLAGAATDTQYF. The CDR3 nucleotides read TGCGCCAGCAGCCCGACACTAGCGGGGGCCGCCACAGATACGCAGTATTTT.

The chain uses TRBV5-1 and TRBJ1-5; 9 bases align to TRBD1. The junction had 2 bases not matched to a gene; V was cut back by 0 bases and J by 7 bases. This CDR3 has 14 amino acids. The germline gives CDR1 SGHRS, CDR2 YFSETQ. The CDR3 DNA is TGCGCCAGCAGCTTGGGTACAGGGGGCCAGCCCCAGCATTTT. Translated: CASSLGTGGQPQHF.

CDR3 nucleotides: TGTGCCAGCAGTACCCCGGGACAGGGGACCAATGAGCAGTTCTTC. The encoded protein is CASSTPGQGTNEQFF. The chain employs TRBV6-6 and TRBJ2-1, with 10 bases fitting TRBD1. Germline CDR1 and CDR2: MNHNY and SVGAGI (reference sequence). V lost 5 bases and J lost 6; bases outside the gene matches: 7. CDR3 length: 15 residues.

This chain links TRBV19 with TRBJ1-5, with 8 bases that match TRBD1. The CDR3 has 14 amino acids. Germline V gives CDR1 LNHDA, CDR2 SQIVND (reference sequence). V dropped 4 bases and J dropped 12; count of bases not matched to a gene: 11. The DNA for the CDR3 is TGTGCCAGTAGTACTATCATACAGGGGGTTTACCAGCATTTT. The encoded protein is CASSTIIQGVYQHF. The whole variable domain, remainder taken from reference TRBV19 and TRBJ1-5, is DGGITQSPKYLFRKEGQNVTLSCEQNLNHDAMYWYRQDPGQGLRLIYYSQIVNDFQKGDIAEGYSVSREKKESFPLTVTSAQKNPTAFYLCASSTIIQGVYQHFGDGTRLSIL.

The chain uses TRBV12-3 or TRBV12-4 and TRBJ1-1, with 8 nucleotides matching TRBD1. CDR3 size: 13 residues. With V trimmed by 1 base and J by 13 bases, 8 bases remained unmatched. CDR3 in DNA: TGTGCCAGCAGTTTAGTAGCGCCGGGACAGGTTTTCTTT. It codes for CASSLVAPGQVFF.

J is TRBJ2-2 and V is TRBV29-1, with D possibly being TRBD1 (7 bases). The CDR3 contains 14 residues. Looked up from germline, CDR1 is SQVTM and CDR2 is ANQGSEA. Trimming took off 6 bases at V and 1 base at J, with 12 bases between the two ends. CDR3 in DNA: TGCAGCGTACGCGGGACAGTGAACACCGGGGAGCTGTTTTTT. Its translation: CSVRGTVNTGELFF.

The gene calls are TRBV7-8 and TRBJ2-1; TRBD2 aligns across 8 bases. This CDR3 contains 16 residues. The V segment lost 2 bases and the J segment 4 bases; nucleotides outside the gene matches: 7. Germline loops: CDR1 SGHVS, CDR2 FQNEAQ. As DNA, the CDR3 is TGTGCCAGCAGCTTAATCACGGGAGGGGTATACAATGAGCAGTTCTTC. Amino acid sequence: CASSLITGGVYNEQFF.

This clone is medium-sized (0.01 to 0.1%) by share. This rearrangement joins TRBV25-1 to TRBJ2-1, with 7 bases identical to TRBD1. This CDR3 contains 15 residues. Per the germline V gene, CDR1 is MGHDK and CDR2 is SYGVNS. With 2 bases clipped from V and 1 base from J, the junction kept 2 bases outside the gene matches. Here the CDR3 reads CASSERRGSYNEQFF. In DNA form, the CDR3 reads TGTGCCAGCAGTGAACGCAGGGGGTCCTACAATGAGCAGTTCTTC.

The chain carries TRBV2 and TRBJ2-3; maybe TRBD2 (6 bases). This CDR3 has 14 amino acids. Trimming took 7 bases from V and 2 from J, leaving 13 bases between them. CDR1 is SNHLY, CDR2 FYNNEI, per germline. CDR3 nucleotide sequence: TGTGCCAGCACGTTTGCGGGGTCCACAGATACGCAGTATTTT. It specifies CASTFAGSTDTQYF.

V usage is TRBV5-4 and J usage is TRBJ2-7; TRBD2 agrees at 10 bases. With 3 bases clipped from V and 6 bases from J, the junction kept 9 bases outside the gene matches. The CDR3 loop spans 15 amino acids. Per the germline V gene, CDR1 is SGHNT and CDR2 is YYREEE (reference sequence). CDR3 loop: CASSSGLADLREQYF. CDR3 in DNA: TGTGCCAGCAGCTCTGGACTAGCGGACCTCCGCGAGCAGTACTTC.

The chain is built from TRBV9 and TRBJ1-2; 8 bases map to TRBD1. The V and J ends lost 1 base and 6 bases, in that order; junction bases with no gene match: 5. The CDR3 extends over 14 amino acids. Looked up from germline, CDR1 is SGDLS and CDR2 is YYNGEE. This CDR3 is CASSVTDRENGYTF. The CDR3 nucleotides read TGTGCCAGCAGCGTAACGGACAGGGAGAATGGCTACACCTTC.

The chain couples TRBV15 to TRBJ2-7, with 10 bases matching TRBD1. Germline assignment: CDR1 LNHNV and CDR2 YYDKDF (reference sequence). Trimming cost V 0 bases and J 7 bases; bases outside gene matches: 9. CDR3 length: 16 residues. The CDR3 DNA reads TGTGCCACCAGCAGAGATTTCGGGACAGGGGCAGGGGAGCAGTACTTC. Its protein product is CATSRDFGTGAGEQYF.

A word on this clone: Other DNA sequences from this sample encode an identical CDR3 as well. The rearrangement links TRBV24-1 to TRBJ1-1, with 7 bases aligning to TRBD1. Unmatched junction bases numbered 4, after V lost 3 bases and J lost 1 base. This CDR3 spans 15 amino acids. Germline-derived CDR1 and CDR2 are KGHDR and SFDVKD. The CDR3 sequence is CATSDATGENTEAFF. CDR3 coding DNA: TGTGCCACCAGTGATGCCACAGGGGAGAACACTGAAGCTTTCTTT.

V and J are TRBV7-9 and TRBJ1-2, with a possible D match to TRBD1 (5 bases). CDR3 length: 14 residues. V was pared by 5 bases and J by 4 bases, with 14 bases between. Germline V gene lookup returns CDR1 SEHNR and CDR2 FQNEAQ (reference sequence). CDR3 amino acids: CASSPRTSAYGYTF. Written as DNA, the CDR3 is TGTGCCAGCAGCCCGAGGACATCAGCCTATGGCTACACCTTC.